The sequence of this TCR beta chain was determined in a study of T cell responses to AZD1222 COVID-19 vaccine. Study-wide results and limits: Rises in breadth and depth of Spike-specific TCRs came after two AZD1222 doses. Donors skewed white British and female; clonal diversity was possibly underestimated.

Looked up from germline, CDR1 is SGHTA and CDR2 is FQGNSA. The length of the CDR3 is 13 residues. V lost 1 base and J lost 9, with 10 bases in between. Sequencing was performed with immunoSEQ multiplex PCR; in TCRdb, only in-frame clones are kept and a portion is missing. The sample records some 180,000 clones, approximately 90% being singletons. A remark on this clone: Its antigen is currently unknown.

This TCR derives from an adult who received the AZD1222 COVID-19 vaccine. Sequences were derived from peripheral blood, sampled 28 days after the second AZD1222 dose. This chain joins TRBV7-2 and TRBJ2-1; D not resolved. The DNA for the CDR3 is TGTGCCAGCAGCTTAGGGGCCAGCGTTGAGCAGTTCTTC. Residues: CASSLGASVEQFF.